A single sample is the source of the 30 T cell receptor beta chains below, sequenced in a study of OX40 agonist ivuxolimab in advanced cancers. Profiling relied on immunoSEQ multiplex PCR, and the TCRdb table lists in-frame clones only, not all of them. Here the sample spans roughly 53,000 clones, nearly 95% being singletons. The input for sequencing was CD4+ or CD8+ T cells sorted from blood, taken in a trial of the OX40 agonist ivuxolimab. These receptors all come from an adult with an advanced solid tumor such as melanoma, head and neck, liver or kidney cancer.

The chain is built from TRBV7-9 and TRBJ1-5, with 9 nucleotides matching TRBD1. There are 15 residues in the CDR3. The V and J ends lost 5 bases and 6 bases, in that order; junction bases with no gene match: 8. The germline CDR1 and CDR2 sequences are SEHNR and FQNEAQ (reference sequence). The DNA for the CDR3 is TGTGCCAGCAGCCTGGGACAGGGTGTCGGTCAGCCCCAGCATTTT. It specifies CASSLGQGVGQPQHF.

The chain has TRBV29-1 and TRBJ2-7; no firm D call. V was shortened by 4 bases and J by 4 bases, with 8 bases between the two germline ends. The germline gives CDR1 SQVTM, CDR2 ANQGSEA. There are 11 residues in the CDR3. In nucleotides, the CDR3 is TGCAGCGTTGTTGTAGGGTACGAGCAGTACTTC. Translation: CSVVVGYEQYF.

This chain uses TRBV30 with TRBJ2-4, with a possible D match to TRBD2 (7 bases). CDR1 and CDR2 from the germline V gene are GTSNPN and SVGIG (reference sequence). V was pared by 1 base and J by 14 bases, with 18 bases between. This CDR3 spans 13 amino acids. The CDR3, as DNA: TGTGCCTGGAGTGGGGGGGCGGGGGACCCAAAGTACTTC. The encoded protein is CAWSGGAGDPKYF.

The chain uses TRBV9 and TRBJ2-7, with 10 positions matching TRBD2. With 2 bases clipped from V and 3 bases from J, the junction kept 2 bases outside the gene matches. CDR1 and CDR2 from the germline V gene are SGDLS and YYNGEE. The CDR3 sequence is 14 residues long. In DNA, the CDR3 is TGTGCCAGCAGCGTTGCTAGCGGGAGCTACGAGCAGTACTTC. It is translated as CASSVASGSYEQYF. The full variable domain, in which reference TRBV9 and TRBJ2-7 provide the parts outside the CDR3, is DSGVTQTPKHLITATGQRVTLRCSPRSGDLSVYWYQQSLDQGLQFLIQYYNGEERAKGNILERFSAQQFPDLHSELNLSSLELGDSALYFCASSVASGSYEQYFGPGTRLTVT.

The V call is TRBV14, the J call TRBJ2-2; TRBD1 agrees at 7 bases. CDR1 is SGHDN and CDR2 is FVKESK in the germline V gene. V lost 2 bases, J lost 2 bases, and 5 bases stayed unmatched. This CDR3 comprises 16 residues. The CDR3, as DNA: TGTGCCAGCAGCCAACCGGGACAGCGAAACACCGGGGAGCTGTTTTTT. The encoded protein is CASSQPGQRNTGELFF.

V is TRBV7-9 and J is TRBJ2-7, with 12 positions matching TRBD2. The germline CDR1 and CDR2 sequences are SEHNR and FQNEAQ (reference sequence). V lost 0 bases to trimming and J lost 5 bases; unmatched junction nucleotides: 5. The CDR3 runs 16 residues. The CDR3 region has the DNA TGTGCCAGCAGCTTAGCGCTTCCTAGCGGGAGGGACGAGCAGTACTTC. Translating gives CASSLALPSGRDEQYF. The entire variable domain, with the rest obtained from reference TRBV7-9 and TRBJ2-7, is as follows: DTGVSQNPRHKITKRGQNVTFRCDPISEHNRLYWYRQTLGQGPEFLTYFQNEAQLEKSRLLSDRFSAERPKGSFSTLEIQRTEQGDSAMYLCASSLALPSGRDEQYFGPGTRLTVT.

CDR3: CASSPSGGISGNTIYF. CDR3 sequence (DNA): TGTGCCAGCAGCCCCTCTGGGGGCATCTCTGGAAACACCATATATTTT. The rearrangement joins TRBV9 to TRBJ1-3, with a possible D match to TRBD1 (6 bases). Trimming removed 4 bases from V and 0 bases from J, with 14 bases in between. This CDR3 region has 16 residues. CDR1 SGDLS and CDR2 YYNGEE come from the germline V gene.

The rearrangement links TRBV7-8 to TRBJ2-7, with TRBD1 matching 7 bases. V was clipped by 6 bases and J by 2 bases; unmatched bases: 7. The CDR3 runs to 14 residues. Germline CDR1 and CDR2: SGHVS and FQNEAQ. The CDR3 nucleotides are TGTGCCAGCAGTCTATCCGGGACAGCCTACGAGCAGTACTTC. This codes for CASSLSGTAYEQYF. Full variable domain (rest looked up from reference TRBV7-8 and TRBJ2-7): GAGVSQSPRYKVAKRGQDVALRCDPISGHVSLFWYQQALGQGPEFLTYFQNEAQLDKSGLPSDRFFAERPEGSVSTLKIQRTQQEDSAVYLCASSLSGTAYEQYFGPGTRLTVT.

The chain employs TRBV5-4 and TRBJ2-7; 9 bases line up with TRBD1. V lost 0 bases to trimming and J lost 1 base; unmatched junction nucleotides: 8. Germline lookup yields CDR1 SGHNT and CDR2 YYREEE (reference sequence). CDR3 size: 17 residues. CDR3 protein: CASSLAAGTGFSYEQYF. In nucleotides, the CDR3 is TGTGCCAGCAGCTTGGCGGCCGGGACAGGGTTTTCCTACGAGCAGTACTTC. The full variable domain, in which reference TRBV5-4 and TRBJ2-7 provide the parts outside the CDR3, is ETGVTQSPTHLIKTRGQQVTLRCSSQSGHNTVSWYQQALGQGPQFIFQYYREEENGRGNFPPRFSGLQFPNYSSELNVNALELDDSALYLCASSLAAGTGFSYEQYFGPGTRLTVT.

CDR3 sequence: CASSWTDNNEQFF. CDR3 DNA sequence: TGTGCCAGCAGTTGGACTGATAACAATGAGCAGTTCTTC. The V call is TRBV27, the J call TRBJ2-1, with D possibly being TRBD2 (5 bases). V was trimmed by 4 bases and J by 5 bases, leaving 9 bases between them. Germline CDR1 MNHEY, CDR2 SMNVEV (reference sequence). The CDR3 is made up of 13 amino acids.

This chain connects TRBV9 to TRBJ2-2; 9 bases align to TRBD2. V shed 3 bases and J 5 bases; nucleotides not matched to a gene: 5. This CDR3 region has 15 residues. The germline gives CDR1 SGDLS, CDR2 YYNGEE. The chain's CDR3 is CASSALAGETGELFF. DNA for the CDR3: TGTGCCAGCAGCGCCTTAGCGGGGGAAACCGGGGAGCTGTTTTTT.

V and J are TRBV5-1 and TRBJ2-7; D unresolved. Germline-derived CDR1 and CDR2 are SGHRS and YFSETQ. The V end was cut by 0 bases, the J end by 0 bases, with 7 bases between. This CDR3 contains 14 residues. In DNA, the CDR3 is TGCGCCAGCAGCTTGGGTGGGATCTCCTACGAGCAGTACTTC. Translation gives CASSLGGISYEQYF.

This clone was picked up one time. This chain connects TRBV27 to TRBJ2-2; D might be TRBD2 (5 bases). Deletions cut 3 bases from V and 6 bases from J, with 14 bases between. Germline V gene lookup returns CDR1 MNHEY and CDR2 SMNVEV (reference sequence). The CDR3 consists of 15 residues. In nucleotides, the CDR3 is TGTGCCAGCAGTTTTCTGCTCACCGGGGCCGGGGAGCTGTTTTTT. Its translation is CASSFLLTGAGELFF.

This clone occurred once. In DNA, the CDR3 is TGCAGCGTTGAAAAGCAGTGGGGTAGGGGGACATATCAGCCCCAGCATTTT. Residues: CSVEKQWGRGTYQPQHF. The rearrangement uses TRBV29-1 and TRBJ1-5, with D possibly TRBD1 on 6 matching bases. Germline V lookup: CDR1 SQVTM, CDR2 ANQGSEA. V was shortened by 2 bases and J by 5 bases, with 22 bases between the two germline ends. CDR3 length: 17 amino acids.

The chain carries TRBV5-1 and TRBJ2-5; 7 nucleotides align to TRBD2. This CDR3 spans 15 amino acids. Germline V CDR1 and CDR2: SGHRS, YFSETQ. After removal of 4 bases from V and 4 bases from J, the junction contained 10 bases not matched to a gene. CDR3 sequence reads: CASSPGGGMRETQYF. In DNA, the CDR3 is TGCGCCAGCAGCCCTGGGGGAGGGATGAGAGAGACCCAGTACTTC. The variable domain in full, completed from reference TRBV5-1 and TRBJ2-5, reads KAGVTQTPRYLIKTRGQQVTLSCSPISGHRSVSWYQQTPGQGLQFLFEYFSETQRNKGNFPGRFSGRQFSNSRSEMNVSTLELGDSALYLCASSPGGGMRETQYFGPGTRLLVL.

This chain links TRBV15 with TRBJ1-4; D ambiguous. The length of the CDR3 is 13 residues. V was shortened by 6 bases and J by 8 bases, with 13 bases between the two germline ends. Germline V gene data show CDR1 as LNHNV and CDR2 as YYDKDF (reference sequence). DNA for the CDR3: TGTGCCACCAGGGCCATCACTGTGGAAAAACTGTTTTTT. This gives the protein CATRAITVEKLFF.

J is TRBJ2-1 and V is TRBV4-2; 9 bases are shared with TRBD2. This CDR3 spans 16 amino acids. The V and J ends lost 4 bases and 7 bases, in that order; junction bases with no gene match: 11. Germline V gene lookup returns CDR1 LGHNA and CDR2 YNFKEQ. CDR3 region: CASSPEGAGGPNEQFF. CDR3 coding DNA: TGTGCCAGCAGCCCGGAGGGGGCGGGAGGGCCTAATGAGCAGTTCTTC.

J is TRBJ1-2 and V is TRBV5-6; possible D gene TRBD1, 6 bases. Germline V gene data show CDR1 as SGHDT and CDR2 as YYEEEE. The CDR3 spans 14 residues. Between the trimmed V and J ends, which lost 0 bases and 1 base, there was a span of 7 bases. The chain's CDR3 is CASSLGTVNYGYTF. The CDR3 bases are TGTGCCAGCAGCTTGGGGACAGTTAACTATGGCTACACCTTC.

V and J are TRBV5-6 and TRBJ2-1; 7 positions agree with TRBD2. CDR1 SGHDT and CDR2 YYEEEE come from the germline V gene. The CDR3 loop spans 12 amino acids. Trimming removed 2 bases from V and 10 bases from J; junction bases left unmatched: 3. CDR3 protein: CASSFWEGEQFF. CDR3 coding DNA: TGTGCCAGCAGCTTTTGGGAGGGGGAGCAGTTCTTC.

This rearrangement joins TRBV28 to TRBJ1-1; D unresolved. The germline V and J ends were trimmed by 7 bases and 1 base, with 10 bases remaining between them. This CDR3 comprises 13 residues. Germline CDR1 MDHEN, CDR2 SYDVKM. CDR3 DNA: TGTGCCAGCATAGAAGTTTGGAACACTGAAGCTTTCTTT. Translated: CASIEVWNTEAFF.

The chain joins TRBV28 to TRBJ1-3; TRBD1 agrees at 10 bases. Germline lookup yields CDR1 MDHEN and CDR2 SYDVKM. Losses at the gene ends were 5 bases for V and 2 bases for J; bases not matched to a gene: 12. The length of the CDR3 is 18 residues. The CDR3 loop reads CASSTPDRGFRTGNTIYF. The CDR3 nucleotides are TGTGCCAGCAGTACCCCGGACAGGGGGTTCCGTACTGGAAACACCATATATTTT.

CDR3 protein: CASSVVSNEQFF. CDR3 coding DNA: TGTGCCAGCAGCGTAGTGAGCAATGAGCAGTTCTTC. The rearrangement links TRBV9 to TRBJ2-1; no definite D call. Germline CDR1 is SGDLS and CDR2 is YYNGEE. The V end lost 0 bases, the J end lost 6 bases, and 4 bases lay between the germline ends. The CDR3 loop spans 12 amino acids.

This chain joins TRBV28 and TRBJ1-5; a weak D match, TRBD1 (6 bases). This CDR3 is 13 amino acids long. V was pared by 7 bases and J by 3 bases, with 10 bases between. In germline, CDR1 is MDHEN, CDR2 SYDVKM. This chain's CDR3 is CASTDRPNQPQHF. In nucleotides, the CDR3 is TGTGCCAGCACTGACAGGCCCAATCAGCCCCAGCATTTT.

The chain is built from TRBV7-9 and TRBJ2-7, with 7 bases aligning to TRBD1. The CDR3 is 16 amino acids. The germline V gene encodes CDR1 SEHNR and CDR2 FQNEAQ (reference sequence). J lost 2 bases, V lost 4 bases, and 11 bases had no gene match. CDR3 region: CASSSNDDRAPYEQYF. The CDR3 DNA follows: TGTGCCAGCAGCTCTAATGATGACAGGGCCCCCTACGAGCAGTACTTC.

The chain employs TRBV19 and TRBJ1-1; D unclear. This CDR3 has 14 residues. Germline CDR1 LNHDA, CDR2 SQIVND (reference sequence). V lost 5 bases to trimming and J lost 1 base, with 11 bases between them. For the CDR3, the DNA is TGTGCCAGTAGTCTTCGGGCAGGGAACACTGAAGCTTTCTTT. Protein sequence: CASSLRAGNTEAFF.

The chain carries TRBV27 and TRBJ2-7; maybe TRBD2 (6 bases). This CDR3 is built from 17 residues. Germline-derived CDR1 and CDR2 are MNHEY and SMNVEV (reference sequence). V lost 3 bases and J lost 5, with 23 bases in between. The CDR3 reads CASSFNSLIAVMNEQYF. In DNA form, the CDR3 reads TGTGCCAGCAGTTTTAACAGCCTTATAGCGGTTATGAACGAGCAGTACTTC.

J is TRBJ1-5 and V is TRBV15, with no clear D. V was pared by 4 bases and J by 5 bases, with 27 bases between. The CDR3 is made up of 19 amino acids. Germline lookup yields CDR1 LNHNV and CDR2 YYDKDF (reference sequence). CDR3 coding DNA: TGTGCCACCAGCACCCCCCGGGGAAACCTCACGCATACCGATCAGCCCCAGCATTTT. Encoded protein: CATSTPRGNLTHTDQPQHF.

Here the CDR3 DNA reads TGTGCCAGTAGTATCTTTTGGACTAGCGGACCGACGCAAACCTACAATGAGCAGTTCTTC. This translates into CASSIFWTSGPTQTYNEQFF. This chain joins TRBV19 and TRBJ2-1; 10 bases are shared with TRBD2. The CDR3 sequence is 20 residues long. With V trimmed by 3 bases and J by 2 bases, 16 bases remained unmatched. Germline V lookup: CDR1 LNHDA, CDR2 SQIVND (reference sequence).

The chain recombines TRBV7-2 with TRBJ1-5; the match to TRBD1 covers 7 bases. The CDR3 totals 15 residues. Trimming removed 0 bases from V and 7 bases from J; junction bases left unmatched: 6. Germline V gives CDR1 SGHTA, CDR2 FQGNSA. CDR3 protein: CASSLALGGEQPQHF. CDR3 sequence (DNA): TGTGCCAGCAGCTTAGCGCTAGGGGGCGAGCAGCCCCAGCATTTT. The complete variable domain, with remaining parts taken from reference TRBV7-2 and TRBJ1-5, reads GAGVSQSPSNKVTEKGKDVELRCDPISGHTALYWYRQSLGQGLEFLIYFQGNSAPDKSGLPSDRFSAERTGGSVSTLTIQRTQQEDSAVYLCASSLALGGEQPQHFGDGTRLSIL.

The J gene is TRBJ1-1, the V gene TRBV5-8, with 7 nucleotides matching TRBD1. The CDR3 has 18 residues. Germline-derived CDR1 and CDR2 are SGHTS and YDEGEE. The ends lost 4 bases at V and 0 bases at J; junction bases unmatched: 15. CDR3 bases: TGTGCCAGCAGCGGATACCAGACAGGGACCTTAATGAACACTGAAGCTTTCTTT. It is translated as CASSGYQTGTLMNTEAFF. The variable domain in full, completed from reference TRBV5-8 and TRBJ1-1, reads EAGVTQSPTHLIKTRGQQATLRCSPISGHTSVYWYQQALGLGLQFLLWYDEGEERNRGNFPPRFSGRQFPNYSSELNVNALELEDSALYLCASSGYQTGTLMNTEAFFGQGTRLTVV.